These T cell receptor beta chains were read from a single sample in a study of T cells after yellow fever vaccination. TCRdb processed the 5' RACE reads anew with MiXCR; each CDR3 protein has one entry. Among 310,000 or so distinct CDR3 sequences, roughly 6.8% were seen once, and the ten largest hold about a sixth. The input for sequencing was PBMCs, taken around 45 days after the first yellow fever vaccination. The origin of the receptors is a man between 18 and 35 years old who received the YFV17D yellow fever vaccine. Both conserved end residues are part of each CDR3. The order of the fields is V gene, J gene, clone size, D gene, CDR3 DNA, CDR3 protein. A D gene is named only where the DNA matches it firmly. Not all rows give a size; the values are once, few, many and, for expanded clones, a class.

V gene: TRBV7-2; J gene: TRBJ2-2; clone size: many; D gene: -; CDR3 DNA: TGTGCCAGCAGCTTCCTCTCTACCGGGGAGCTGTTTTTT; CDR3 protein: CASSFLSTGELFF
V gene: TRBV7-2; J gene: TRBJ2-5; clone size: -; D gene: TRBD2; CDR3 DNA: TGTGCCAGCAGCTTAAACAGCGGGAGAGAGACCCAGTACTTC; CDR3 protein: CASSLNSGRETQYF
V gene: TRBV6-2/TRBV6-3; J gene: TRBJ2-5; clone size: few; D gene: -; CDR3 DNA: TGTGCCAGCAGTTATGGCTCCCAGACCCAGTACTTC; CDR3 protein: CASSYGSQTQYF
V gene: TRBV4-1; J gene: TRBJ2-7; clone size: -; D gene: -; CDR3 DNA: TGCGCCAGCAGTCCATGGCTTACGTACGAGCAGTACTTC; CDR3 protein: CASSPWLTYEQYF
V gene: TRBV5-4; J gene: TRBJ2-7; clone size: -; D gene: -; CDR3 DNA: TGTGCCAGCAGCACCTTGGAAGCGGGTAGCCAGGTCGAGCAGTACTTC; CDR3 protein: CASSTLEAGSQVEQYF
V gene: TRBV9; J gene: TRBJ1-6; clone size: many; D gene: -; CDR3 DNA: TGTGCCAGCAGCCCGGTAGGGTGGCCGAATAATTCACCCCTCCACTTT; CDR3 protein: CASSPVGWPNNSPLHF
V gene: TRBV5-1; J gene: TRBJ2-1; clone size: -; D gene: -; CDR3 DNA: TGCGCCCTTCTCGCGCGTGAGCAGTTCTTC; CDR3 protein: CALLAREQFF
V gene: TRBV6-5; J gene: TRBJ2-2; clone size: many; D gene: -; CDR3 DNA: TGTGCCAGCAGTTACTCGTCTGGGAACACCGGGGAGCTGTTTTTT; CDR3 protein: CASSYSSGNTGELFF
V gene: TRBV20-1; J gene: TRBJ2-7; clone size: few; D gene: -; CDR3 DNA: TGCAGTGCTAGAGACCCACTGGGGGGGCCCAGCGAGCAGTACTTC; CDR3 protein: CSARDPLGGPSEQYF
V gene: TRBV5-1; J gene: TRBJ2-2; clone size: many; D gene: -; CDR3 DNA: TGCGCCAGCAGCTTGGTGCCCACCGGGGAGCTGTTTTTT; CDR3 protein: CASSLVPTGELFF
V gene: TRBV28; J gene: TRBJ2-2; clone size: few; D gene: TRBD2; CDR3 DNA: TGTGCCAGCAGGGAGAGGGCTCTAGGGCAGCGGGGGCATTTGCTGTTTTTT; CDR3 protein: CASRERALGQRGHLLFF
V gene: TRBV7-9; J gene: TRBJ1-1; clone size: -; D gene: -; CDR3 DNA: TGTGCCAGCAGCTTAAATATCGAAGACAGCTACAAATTT; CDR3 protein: CASSLNIEDSYKF
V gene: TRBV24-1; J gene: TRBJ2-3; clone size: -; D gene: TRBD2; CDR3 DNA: TGTGCCACCAGTCCGATCCAGCGGGGGGGCACAGATACGCAGTATTTT; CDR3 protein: CATSPIQRGGTDTQYF
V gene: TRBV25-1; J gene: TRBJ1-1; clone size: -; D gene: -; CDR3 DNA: TGTGCCAGCAGGCAGTTTACTGTTTCAGGGAGGAACAGCCCCCGGTCGGACACTGAAGCTTTCTTT; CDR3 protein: CASRQFTVSGRNSPRSDTEAFF
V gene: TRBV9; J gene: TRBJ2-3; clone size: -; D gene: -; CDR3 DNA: TGTGCCAGCAGCGTAGCTGTCTTGGTGGGGGGGCCGGAGAATACGCAGTATTTT; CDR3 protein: CASSVAVLVGGPENTQYF
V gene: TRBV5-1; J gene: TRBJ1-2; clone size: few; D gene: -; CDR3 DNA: TGCGCCAGCAGCCCGGACCGTTTCGATGGCTACACCTTC; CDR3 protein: CASSPDRFDGYTF
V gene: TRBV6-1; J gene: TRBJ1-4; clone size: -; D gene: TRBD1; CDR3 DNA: TGTGCCAGCAGTAAGGGACAGGCCGCAACTAATGAAAAACTGTTTTTT; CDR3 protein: CASSKGQAATNEKLFF
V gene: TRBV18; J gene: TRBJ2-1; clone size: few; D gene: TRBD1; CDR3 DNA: TGTGCCAGCTCACCACTTGGACAGGACTACAATGAGCAGTTCTTC; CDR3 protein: CASSPLGQDYNEQFF
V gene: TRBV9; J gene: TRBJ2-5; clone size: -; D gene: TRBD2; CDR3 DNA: TGTGCCAGCAGCGTAGCCGGCGGGGGGGCCGGTGAGACCCAGTACTTC; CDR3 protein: CASSVAGGGAGETQYF
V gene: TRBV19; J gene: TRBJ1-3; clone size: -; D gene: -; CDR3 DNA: TGTGCCACTATAGGGGAGGTTGGTCTCTCTGGAAACACCATATATTTT; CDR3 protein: CATIGEVGLSGNTIYF
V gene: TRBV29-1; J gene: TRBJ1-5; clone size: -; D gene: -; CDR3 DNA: TGCAGCGTTAAAGGTGGCAGGTCTAATAGCAATCAGCCCCAGCATTTT; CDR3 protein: CSVKGGRSNSNQPQHF
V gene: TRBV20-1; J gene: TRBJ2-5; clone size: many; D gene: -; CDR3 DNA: TGCAGTGCTCGGGTCTCGGCAATAGGGACCCAGTACTTC; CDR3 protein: CSARVSAIGTQYF
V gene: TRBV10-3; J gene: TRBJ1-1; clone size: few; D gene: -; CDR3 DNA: TGTGCCATCAAATCCAAGAACACTGAAGCTTTCTTT; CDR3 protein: CAIKSKNTEAFF
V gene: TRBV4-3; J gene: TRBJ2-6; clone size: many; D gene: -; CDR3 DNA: TGCGCCAGCAGCCAAGAGACAGGCTCTGGGGCCAACGTCCTGACTTTC; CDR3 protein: CASSQETGSGANVLTF
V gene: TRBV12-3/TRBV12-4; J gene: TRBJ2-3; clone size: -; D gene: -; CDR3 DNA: TGTGCCAGCAGTTTTCCGTGGGGGAGCACAGATACGCAGTATTTT; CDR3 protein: CASSFPWGSTDTQYF
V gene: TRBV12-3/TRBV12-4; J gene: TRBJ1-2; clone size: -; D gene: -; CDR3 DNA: TGTGCCAGCAGTTCGGAGAATACCTATGGCTACACCTTC; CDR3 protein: CASSSENTYGYTF
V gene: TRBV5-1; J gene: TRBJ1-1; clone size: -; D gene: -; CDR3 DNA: TGCGCCAGCAGCTTTGAGAGGCAGGAAGCTTTCTTT; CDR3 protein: CASSFERQEAFF
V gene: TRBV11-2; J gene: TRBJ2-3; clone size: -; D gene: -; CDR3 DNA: TGTGCCAGCAGCTTATTGGGGGTGGTAGATACGCAGTATTTT; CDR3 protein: CASSLLGVVDTQYF
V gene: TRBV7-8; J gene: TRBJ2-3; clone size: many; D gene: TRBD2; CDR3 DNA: TGTGCCAGCAGCCCCCAGCGGGGGGGCCGTGATACGCAGTATTTT; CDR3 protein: CASSPQRGGRDTQYF
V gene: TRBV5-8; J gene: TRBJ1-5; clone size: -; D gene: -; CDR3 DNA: TGTGTCAGCAGCTTGGGGGGGCCAAGCAATCAGCCCCAGCATTTT; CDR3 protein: CVSSLGGPSNQPQHF
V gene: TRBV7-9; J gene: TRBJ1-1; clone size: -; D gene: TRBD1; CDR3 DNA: TGTGCCAGCAGCACACCGGACAGGGCGGTCACTGAAGCTTTCTTT; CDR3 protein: CASSTPDRAVTEAFF
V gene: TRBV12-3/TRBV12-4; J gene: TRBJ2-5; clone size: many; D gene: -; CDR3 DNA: TGTGCCAGCAGTTTTGTATTTTCGGAGACCCAGTACTTC; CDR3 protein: CASSFVFSETQYF